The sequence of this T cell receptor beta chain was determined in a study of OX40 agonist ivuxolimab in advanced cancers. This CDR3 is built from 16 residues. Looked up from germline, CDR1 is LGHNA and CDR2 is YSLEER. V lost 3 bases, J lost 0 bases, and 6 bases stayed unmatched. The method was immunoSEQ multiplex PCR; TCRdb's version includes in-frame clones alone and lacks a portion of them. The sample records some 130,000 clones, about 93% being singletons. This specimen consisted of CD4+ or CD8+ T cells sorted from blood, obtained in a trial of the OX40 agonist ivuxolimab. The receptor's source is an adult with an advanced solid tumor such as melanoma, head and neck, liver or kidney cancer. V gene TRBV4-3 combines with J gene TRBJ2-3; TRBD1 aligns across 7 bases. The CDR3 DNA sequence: TGCGCCAGCAGCCAGACGGGACAGCCTAGCACAGATACGCAGTATTTT. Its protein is CASSQTGQPSTDTQYF.